These 12 T cell receptor beta chains were sequenced from one sample in a study of shared clonotypes between healthy human individuals (dated by TCRdb to the early 2020s). The library was generated by the immunoSEQ multiplex PCR assay. The table was pulled from immuneACCESS by TCRdb, which kept in-frame rearrangements only. Such tables lose some clones; where checked, under half of the loss comes from unresolved V genes, and the rest has no known cause. This sample is represented by 490,000 or so clones; 70% to 85% of them were singletons. Around 12% of the sample belongs to the ten largest clones. The sequencing input was PBMCs. These receptors originate from a woman in her 40s in good health. Some clones in this sample may be carry-over from other donors' samples.

The V and J genes are TRBV5-1 and TRBJ1-3; D not resolved. Germline CDR1 SGHRS, CDR2 YFSETQ. The germline V and J ends were trimmed by 0 bases and 1 base, with 8 bases remaining between them. The length of the CDR3 is 15 residues. The CDR3: CASSLDRPSGNTIYF. Written as DNA, the CDR3 is TGCGCCAGCAGCTTGGACCGACCATCTGGAAACACCATATATTTT. Together with reference TRBV5-1 and TRBJ1-3, the CDR3 gives the full variable domain: KAGVTQTPRYLIKTRGQQVTLSCSPISGHRSVSWYQQTPGQGLQFLFEYFSETQRNKGNFPGRFSGRQFSNSRSEMNVSTLELGDSALYLCASSLDRPSGNTIYFGEGSWLTVV.

This chain uses TRBV29-1 with TRBJ1-1, with D possibly TRBD1 on 5 matching bases. Germline loops: CDR1 SQVTM, CDR2 ANQGSEA. V was cut by 7 bases and J by 0 bases, with 18 bases left in between. The CDR3 sequence is 15 residues long. CDR3 nucleotide sequence: TGCAGCGGACGACCAGGGTGGGCGATGAACACTGAAGCTTTCTTT. This codes for CSGRPGWAMNTEAFF.

The table lists this clone with a count of one. Within the sample, other DNA sequences also encode this same CDR3. This chain uses TRBV19 with TRBJ2-7, with 8 bases that match TRBD1. The V segment lost 3 bases and the J segment 3 bases; nucleotides outside the gene matches: 4. Germline V CDR1 and CDR2: LNHDA, SQIVND (reference sequence). The CDR3 extends over 14 amino acids. The CDR3, as DNA: TGTGCCAGTAGTATTGGACAGGGATTCTACGAGCAGTACTTC. As protein: CASSIGQGFYEQYF. Full variable domain (missing parts from reference TRBV19 and TRBJ2-7): DGGITQSPKYLFRKEGQNVTLSCEQNLNHDAMYWYRQDPGQGLRLIYYSQIVNDFQKGDIAEGYSVSREKKESFPLTVTSAQKNPTAFYLCASSIGQGFYEQYFGPGTRLTVT.

The chain joins TRBV5-1 to TRBJ2-3, with TRBD1 matching over 9 bases. The ends lost 4 bases at V and 6 bases at J; junction bases unmatched: 6. This CDR3 comprises 14 residues. CDR1 is SGHRS, CDR2 YFSETQ, per germline. Written as DNA, the CDR3 is TGCGCCAGCAGCATACAGGGGGCGCAGGATACGCAGTATTTT. This gives the protein CASSIQGAQDTQYF.

V and J are TRBV5-1 and TRBJ2-1; the match to TRBD2 covers 13 bases. V dropped 4 bases and J dropped 5; count of bases not matched to a gene: 9. The CDR3 runs 17 residues. The germline gives CDR1 SGHRS, CDR2 YFSETQ. The CDR3 loop is CASSPPLAGGPDNEQFF. The CDR3 DNA follows: TGCGCCAGCAGCCCCCCACTAGCGGGAGGGCCGGACAATGAGCAGTTCTTC. Filled out from reference TRBV5-1 and TRBJ2-1, the complete variable domain reads KAGVTQTPRYLIKTRGQQVTLSCSPISGHRSVSWYQQTPGQGLQFLFEYFSETQRNKGNFPGRFSGRQFSNSRSEMNVSTLELGDSALYLCASSPPLAGGPDNEQFFGPGTRLTVL.

The J gene is TRBJ2-7, the V gene TRBV18, with 7 nucleotides matching TRBD2. With V trimmed by 2 bases and J by 3 bases, 4 bases remained unmatched. Per germline, CDR1 KGHSH and CDR2 LQKENI. This CDR3 contains 14 residues. The CDR3 nucleotides read TGTGCCAGCTCACCATCAGGGAGGGTCTACGAGCAGTACTTC. This codes for CASSPSGRVYEQYF.

The CDR3 reads CASSRPGTSLSHEQYF. CDR3 coding DNA: TGCGCCAGCAGCCGACCCGGGACTAGCTTATCCCACGAGCAGTACTTC. The V and J genes are TRBV4-1 and TRBJ2-7; 9 nucleotides line up with TRBD2. Trimming took 4 bases from V and 5 from J; bases not matched to a gene: 12. The CDR3 is 16 amino acids. Germline-derived CDR1 and CDR2 are MGHRA and YSYEKL.

The V gene is TRBV2, the J gene TRBJ2-1; TRBD2 matches 10 bases. There are 14 residues in the CDR3. The V gene's germline CDR1 is SNHLY and CDR2 FYNNEI. J lost 9 bases, V lost 7 bases, and 9 bases had no gene match. In DNA form, the CDR3 reads TGTGCCAGCATCCTCGAACTAGCGGGAAGTGAGCAGTTCTTC. It translates to CASILELAGSEQFF. The whole variable domain, filled in from reference TRBV2 and TRBJ2-1, reads EPEVTQTPSHQVTQMGQEVILRCVPISNHLYFYWYRQILGQKVEFLVSFYNNEISEKSEIFDDQFSVERPDGSNFTLKIRSTKLEDSAMYFCASILELAGSEQFFGPGTRLTVL.

The chain has TRBV18 and TRBJ1-1; D unresolved. The CDR3 has 13 amino acids. V lost 5 bases, J lost 0 bases, and 7 bases lay in between. CDR1 is KGHSH and CDR2 is LQKENI in the germline V gene. CDR3 amino acids: CASSNTVNTEAFF. The CDR3 DNA follows: TGTGCCAGCTCAAATACAGTGAACACTGAAGCTTTCTTT.

As regards this clone: The same CDR3 arises from other DNA sequences in this sample as well. V and J are TRBV19 and TRBJ1-1; 7 bases agree with TRBD1. Germline V lookup: CDR1 LNHDA, CDR2 SQIVND (reference sequence). This CDR3 has 13 amino acids. Trimming cost V 4 bases and J 5 bases; bases outside gene matches: 4. CDR3 sequence: CASSTQGGTEAFF. The CDR3 nucleotides read TGTGCCAGTAGTACTCAGGGGGGGACTGAAGCTTTCTTT. Combining the CDR3 with reference TRBV19 and TRBJ1-1 gives the whole variable domain DGGITQSPKYLFRKEGQNVTLSCEQNLNHDAMYWYRQDPGQGLRLIYYSQIVNDFQKGDIAEGYSVSREKKESFPLTVTSAQKNPTAFYLCASSTQGGTEAFFGQGTRLTVV.

This clone was detected a few times. The chain links TRBV5-1 to TRBJ1-2; no definite D call. Germline CDR1 SGHRS, CDR2 YFSETQ. This CDR3 region has 14 residues. Trimming took 0 bases from V and 0 from J, leaving 6 bases between them. The CDR3 region has the DNA TGCGCCAGCAGCTTGGACACAGCTAACTATGGCTACACCTTC. Protein product: CASSLDTANYGYTF.

The rearrangement joins TRBV15 to TRBJ2-3; possible D gene TRBD2, 6 bases. The germline gives CDR1 LNHNV, CDR2 YYDKDF (reference sequence). The CDR3 runs to 14 residues. V lost 5 bases and J 8 bases, leaving 17 bases between the germline ends. CDR3 nucleotide sequence: TGTGCCACCAGCGCCGGACGCGGGATAGGTACGCAGTATTTT. Translation: CATSAGRGIGTQYF.